The 4 T cell receptor beta chains below were found in one sample sequenced in a study of spatial heterogeneity in lung cancer. Time point defined: sample taken at primary tumor resection. Whole RNA, isolated from tumor, nontumor lung or frozen PBMC, was sequenced without prior sorting. TCRdb passed the 5' RACE reads through MiXCR, listing each CDR3 protein once. The sample lists 10,000 to 11,000 distinct CDR3 sequences, roughly 6.2% occurring once. The input for sequencing was PBMCs, taken at surgery. These receptors originate from a male donor with early-stage non-small cell lung cancer.

Many counts were recorded for this clonotype. This beta chain was picked up by a library intended for alpha chains and is off target, so its count carries little meaning. The chain carries TRBV29-1 and TRBJ2-3, with 9 nucleotides matching TRBD1. The V segment lost 4 bases and the J segment 3 bases; nucleotides outside the gene matches: 2. Germline loops: CDR1 SQVTM, CDR2 ANQGSEA. This CDR3 region has 13 residues. CDR3: CSVAGQGTDTQYF. CDR3 nucleotides: TGCAGCGTTGCGGGACAGGGTACAGATACGCAGTATTTT.

In its sample, this clonotype is medium-sized (0.01 to 0.1%). Because the library targeted alpha chains, this beta chain is an off-target read whose size means little. The rearrangement links TRBV7-9 to TRBJ2-3; either TRBD1 or TRBD2 may supply D (6 bases each). V was shortened by 1 base and J by 2 bases, with 13 bases between the two germline ends. This CDR3 comprises 16 residues. CDR1 SEHNR and CDR2 FQNEAQ come from the germline V gene (reference sequence). The chain's CDR3 is CASSLVTGAYTDTQYF. The CDR3, as DNA: TGTGCCAGCAGCTTAGTGACGGGGGCTTACACAGATACGCAGTATTTT. Using reference TRBV7-9 and TRBJ2-3 for the parts outside the CDR3, the full variable domain is DTGVSQNPRHKITKRGQNVTFRCDPISEHNRLYWYRQTLGQGPEFLTYFQNEAQLEKSRLLSDRFSAERPKGSFSTLEIQRTEQGDSAMYLCASSLVTGAYTDTQYFGPGTRLTVL.

Points on this clonotype: A much larger clone differs from this one at a single base, so this may be a read error. In a library made to pick up alpha chains, this beta chain is a stray read with a size that means little. This chain uses TRBV5-1 with TRBJ2-7, with D perhaps assigned TRBD1 or TRBD2 (5 bases each). Germline V lookup: CDR1 SGHRS, CDR2 YFSETQ. CDR3 length: 21 amino acids. Here the CDR3 DNA reads TGCACCAGCAGCAGGTGGCCCGGGACCCACCTTGAGGGCTACAGCTCCTACGAGCAGTACTTC. Protein sequence: CTSSRWPGTHLEGYSSYEQYF.

With regard to this clonotype: This beta chain is an off-target read within a library intended for alpha chains, so its frequency means little. The V and J genes are TRBV7-2 and TRBJ2-7; D ambiguous. V gave up 0 bases and J gave up 4 bases, with 7 bases separating them. Germline loops: CDR1 SGHTA, CDR2 FQGNSA. CDR3 length: 13 amino acids. The CDR3 region has the DNA TGTGCCAGCAGCTTAGCGGTGGCGTACGAGCAGTACTTC. Protein product: CASSLAVAYEQYF.